This T cell receptor beta chain came from a study of T cell responses to AZD1222 COVID-19 vaccine. Study results and limitations: Spike-specific TCRs gained breadth and depth after people received two AZD1222 doses. Repertoires were obtained solely post-peak T cell response.

Germline values: CDR1 SQVTM, CDR2 ANQGSEA. The CDR3 is made up of 12 amino acids. V gave up 4 bases and J gave up 6 bases; unmatched junction bases: 4. Sequencing used immunoSEQ multiplex PCR; TCRdb keeps in-frame clones, though not all of them. The sample shows approximately 43,000 clones, approximately 88% of them seen only once. Of note for this clone: The antigen remains unidentified. This sample also contains other DNA sequences that code for the same CDR3.

Sequences were derived from peripheral blood, sampled 28 days after the second AZD1222 dose. The chain joins TRBV29-1 to TRBJ1-2; 8 bases agree with TRBD1. The TCR originated in an adult who received the AZD1222 COVID-19 vaccine. The CDR3 DNA sequence: TGCAGCGTTGGGGGACAGGCAGATGGCTACACCTTC. Amino acids: CSVGGQADGYTF. Full variable domain (rest looked up from reference TRBV29-1 and TRBJ1-2): SAVISQKPSRDICQRGTSLTIQCQVDSQVTMMFWYRQQPGQSLTLIATANQGSEATYESGFVIDKFPISRPNLTFSTLTVSNMSPEDSSIYLCSVGGQADGYTFGSGTRLTVV.